The clone carrying this T cell receptor beta chain was detected only a few times. This CDR3 is built from 21 residues. With 1 base clipped from V and 1 base from J, the junction kept 15 bases outside the gene matches. Germline lookup yields CDR1 SGHTA and CDR2 FQGTGA. These data originate in a study of identical twins. From the 5' RACE reads, TCRdb called clonotypes with MiXCR, one entry per CDR3 protein. The sample consists of hundreds of thousands of distinct CDR3 sequences, approximately 13% of them appearing once. These data also formed part of another study, on yellow fever vaccine responses in identical twins.

The sample was PBMCs. This sequence was found in a woman aged 18-29 years in good health. V is TRBV7-3 and J is TRBJ2-5; TRBD2 agrees at 13 bases. DNA of the CDR3: TGTGCCAGCAGCTTAATCCTTGTCCGGACTAGCGGGAGAGGGGGCCAAGAGACCCAGTACTTC. Its protein product is CASSLILVRTSGRGGQETQYF.